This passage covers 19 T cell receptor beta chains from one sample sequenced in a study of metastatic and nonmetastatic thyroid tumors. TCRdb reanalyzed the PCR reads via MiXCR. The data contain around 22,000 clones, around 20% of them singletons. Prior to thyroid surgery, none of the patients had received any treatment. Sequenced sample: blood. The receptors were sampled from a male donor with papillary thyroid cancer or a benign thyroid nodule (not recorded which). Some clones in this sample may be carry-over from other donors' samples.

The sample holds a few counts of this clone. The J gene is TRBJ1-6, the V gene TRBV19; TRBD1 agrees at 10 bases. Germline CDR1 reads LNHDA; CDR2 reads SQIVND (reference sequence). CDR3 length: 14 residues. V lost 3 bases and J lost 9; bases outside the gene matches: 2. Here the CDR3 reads CASSIGDRGSPLHF. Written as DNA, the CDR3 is TGTGCCAGTAGTATCGGGGACAGGGGTTCACCCCTCCACTTT.

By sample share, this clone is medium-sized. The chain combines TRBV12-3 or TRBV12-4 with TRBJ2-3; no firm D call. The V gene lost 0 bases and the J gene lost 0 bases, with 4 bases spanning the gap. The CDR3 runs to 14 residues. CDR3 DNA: TGTGCCAGCAGTTTAGCTCCGAGCACAGATACGCAGTATTTT. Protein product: CASSLAPSTDTQYF.

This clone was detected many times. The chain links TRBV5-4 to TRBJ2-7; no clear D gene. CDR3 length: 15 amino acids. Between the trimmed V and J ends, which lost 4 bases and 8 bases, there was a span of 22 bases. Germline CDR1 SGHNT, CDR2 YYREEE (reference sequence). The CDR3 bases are TGTGCCAGCAGCGCGAGGACGGCCGGCCGGAGTAAGCAGTACTTC. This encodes CASSARTAGRSKQYF.

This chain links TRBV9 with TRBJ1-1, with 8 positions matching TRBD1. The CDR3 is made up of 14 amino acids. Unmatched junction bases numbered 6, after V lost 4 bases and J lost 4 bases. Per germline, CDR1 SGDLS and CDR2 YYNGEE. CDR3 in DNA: TGTGCCAGCAGCACAGGGACAGGAAGCACTGAAGCTTTCTTT. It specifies CASSTGTGSTEAFF.

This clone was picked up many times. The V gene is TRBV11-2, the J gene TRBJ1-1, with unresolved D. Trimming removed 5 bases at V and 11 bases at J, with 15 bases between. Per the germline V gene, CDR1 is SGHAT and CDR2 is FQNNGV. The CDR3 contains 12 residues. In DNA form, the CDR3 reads TGTGCCAGCAGCCCAGCGGGCGAATGGGCTTTCTTT. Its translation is CASSPAGEWAFF.

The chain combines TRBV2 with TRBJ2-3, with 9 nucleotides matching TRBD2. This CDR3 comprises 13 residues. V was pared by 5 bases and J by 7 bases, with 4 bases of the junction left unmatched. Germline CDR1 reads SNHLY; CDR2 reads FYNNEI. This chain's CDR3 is CASSLSGGNTQYF. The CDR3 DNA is TGTGCCAGCAGTCTTAGCGGGGGCAATACGCAGTATTTT.

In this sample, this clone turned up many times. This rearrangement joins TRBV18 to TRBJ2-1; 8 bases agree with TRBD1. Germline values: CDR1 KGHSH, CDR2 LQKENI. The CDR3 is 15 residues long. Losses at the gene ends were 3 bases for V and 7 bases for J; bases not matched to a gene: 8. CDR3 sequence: CASSPGPGGMNEQFF. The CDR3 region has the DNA TGTGCCAGCTCACCGGGGCCAGGGGGCATGAATGAGCAGTTCTTC.

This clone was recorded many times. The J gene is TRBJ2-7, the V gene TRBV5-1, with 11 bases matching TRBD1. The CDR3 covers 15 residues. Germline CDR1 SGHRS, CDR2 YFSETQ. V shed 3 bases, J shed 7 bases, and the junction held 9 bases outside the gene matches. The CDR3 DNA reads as TGCGCCAGCAGCTGGACAGGGGGCGTCCGTGGGGAGCAGTACTTC. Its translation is CASSWTGGVRGEQYF.

The CDR3 is CASSSYSGDEQFF. CDR3 nucleotides: TGTGCCAGCAGCTCCTACAGCGGCGATGAGCAGTTCTTC. The chain combines TRBV5-8 with TRBJ2-1; possibly TRBD2 for D (5 bases). CDR3 length: 13 residues. V was trimmed by 3 bases and J by 8 bases, leaving 12 bases between them. CDR1 is SGHTS and CDR2 is YDEGEE in the germline V gene.

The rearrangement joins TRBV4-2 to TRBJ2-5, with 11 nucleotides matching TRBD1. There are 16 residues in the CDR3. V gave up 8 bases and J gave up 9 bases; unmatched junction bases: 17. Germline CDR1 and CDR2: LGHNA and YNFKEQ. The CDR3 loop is CASGRLGQGDVSPQYF. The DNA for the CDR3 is TGTGCCAGCGGCCGCCTGGGACAGGGGGACGTGAGCCCCCAGTACTTC.

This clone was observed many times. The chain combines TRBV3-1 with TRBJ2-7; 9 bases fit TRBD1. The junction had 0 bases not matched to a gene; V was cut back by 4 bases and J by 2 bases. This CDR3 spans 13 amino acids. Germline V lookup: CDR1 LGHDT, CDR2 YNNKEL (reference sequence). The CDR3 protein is CASSRQGAYEQYF. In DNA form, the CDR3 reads TGTGCCAGCAGCCGACAGGGGGCCTACGAGCAGTACTTC.

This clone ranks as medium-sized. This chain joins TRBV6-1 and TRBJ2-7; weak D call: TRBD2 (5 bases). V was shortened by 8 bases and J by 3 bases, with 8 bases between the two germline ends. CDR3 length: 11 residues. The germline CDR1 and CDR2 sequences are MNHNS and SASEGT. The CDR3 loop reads CASGRNYEQYF. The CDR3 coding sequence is TGTGCCAGCGGGAGAAACTACGAGCAGTACTTC.

Here the CDR3 DNA reads TGTGCCAGCAGTGAACGGGACGGCCATAATTCACCCCTCCACTTT. Encoded protein: CASSERDGHNSPLHF. The rearrangement joins TRBV5-5 to TRBJ1-6, with TRBD1 as a possible D gene (5 bases). Germline V gene lookup returns CDR1 SGHKS and CDR2 YYEKEE (reference sequence). The CDR3 has 15 residues. Trimming stripped 5 bases from V and 5 bases from J, with 14 bases between.

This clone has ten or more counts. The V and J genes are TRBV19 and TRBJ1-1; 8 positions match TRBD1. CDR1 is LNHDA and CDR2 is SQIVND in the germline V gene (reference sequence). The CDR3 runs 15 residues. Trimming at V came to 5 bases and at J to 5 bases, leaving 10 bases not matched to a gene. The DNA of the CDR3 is TGTGCCAGTAGTCTGGCAGGGGGCGGGCGTACTGAAGCTTTCTTT. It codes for CASSLAGGGRTEAFF.

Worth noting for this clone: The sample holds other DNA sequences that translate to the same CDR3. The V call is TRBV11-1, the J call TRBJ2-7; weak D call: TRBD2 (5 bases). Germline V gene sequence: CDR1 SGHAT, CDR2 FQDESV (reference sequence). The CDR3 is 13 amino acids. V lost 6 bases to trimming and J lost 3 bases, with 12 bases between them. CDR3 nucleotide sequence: TGTGCCAGCAGAACGGGTACTAGCTACGAGCAGTACTTC. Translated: CASRTGTSYEQYF.

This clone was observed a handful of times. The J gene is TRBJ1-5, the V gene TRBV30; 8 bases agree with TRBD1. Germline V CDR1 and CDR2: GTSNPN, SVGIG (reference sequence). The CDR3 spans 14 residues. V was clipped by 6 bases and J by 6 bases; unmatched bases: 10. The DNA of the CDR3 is TGTGCCTGCAGAAGACAGGGGAGCGGTCAGCCCCAGCATTTT. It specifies CACRRQGSGQPQHF.

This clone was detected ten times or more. The CDR3 sequence: CASSWDRGSGTEAFF. CDR3 nucleotide sequence: TGTGCCAGCAGTTGGGACAGGGGCTCGGGCACTGAAGCTTTCTTT. The genes are TRBV27 and TRBJ1-1, with 10 bases aligning to TRBD1. The germline CDR1 and CDR2 sequences are MNHEY and SMNVEV (reference sequence). J gave up 4 bases and V 4 bases, and 6 bases lay outside the gene matches. The CDR3 is 15 residues long.

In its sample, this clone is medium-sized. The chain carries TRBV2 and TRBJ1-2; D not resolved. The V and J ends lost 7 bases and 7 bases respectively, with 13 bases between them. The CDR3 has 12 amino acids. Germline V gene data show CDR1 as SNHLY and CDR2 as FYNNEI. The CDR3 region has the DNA TGTGCCAGCATTAGAGGCTGGGGTGGCTACACCTTC. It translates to CASIRGWGGYTF.

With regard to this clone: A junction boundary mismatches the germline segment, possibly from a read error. As DNA, the CDR3 is TGTGCCACCTGGTACAGGGGACGCACCGGGGATCTGTTCTTT. It encodes CATWYRGRTGDLFF. The chain combines TRBV12-3 or TRBV12-4 with TRBJ2-2, with 7 bases that match TRBD1. This CDR3 comprises 14 residues.